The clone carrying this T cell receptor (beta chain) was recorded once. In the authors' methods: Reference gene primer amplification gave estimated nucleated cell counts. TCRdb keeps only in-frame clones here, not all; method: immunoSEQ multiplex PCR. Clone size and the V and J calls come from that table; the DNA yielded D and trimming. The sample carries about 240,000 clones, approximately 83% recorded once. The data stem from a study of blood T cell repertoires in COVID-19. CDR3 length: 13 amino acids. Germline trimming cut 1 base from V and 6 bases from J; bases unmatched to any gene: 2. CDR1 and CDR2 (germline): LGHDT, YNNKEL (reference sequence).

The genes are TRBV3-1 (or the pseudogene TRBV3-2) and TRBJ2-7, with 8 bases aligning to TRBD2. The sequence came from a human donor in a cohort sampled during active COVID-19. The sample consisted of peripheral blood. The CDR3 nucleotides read TGTGCCAGCAGCCAAGGGCGGGGGGTCGAGCAGTACTTC. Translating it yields CASSQGRGVEQYF.